These T cell receptor beta chains were read from a single sample in a study of cytotoxic CD8 clonotypes in ibrutinib-treated CLL. Libraries were prepared by immunoSEQ multiplex PCR; TCRdb keeps only in-frame clonotypes and omits some of them. This repertoire shows around 40,000 clones, around 70% found once; its top ten account for over 9%. Sequences were derived from PBMCs, sampled at disease progression, from a patient treated with ibrutinib. These receptors all stem from a human donor with chronic lymphocytic leukemia. CDR3s include the opening cysteine and the closing phenylalanine or tryptophan. Each record gives: clone size, V gene, D gene, J gene, CDR3 DNA, CDR3 protein. The D gene is left open where the match is weak. Clone size is stated in some rows and not others, as once, few, many or a class when expanded.

.	TRBV6-5	TRBD2	TRBJ2-7	TGTGCCAGCAGCAATAGCGGGGTCTCCTACGAGCAGTACTTC	CASSNSGVSYEQYF
.	TRBV7-2	.	TRBJ1-1	TGTGCCAGCAGCCCACAGGGATGGACTGAAGCTTTCTTT	CASSPQGWTEAFF
.	TRBV7-9	.	TRBJ1-2	TGTGCCAGCAGCTTAAGTTTGGCAGATTATGGCTACACCTTC	CASSLSLADYGYTF
.	TRBV27	TRBD2	TRBJ2-3	TGTGCCAGCAGTTTTCGGGGGGGGGACACAGATACGCAGTATTTT	CASSFRGGDTDTQYF
.	TRBV10-3	TRBD1	TRBJ1-5	TGTGCCACGGAGGGGACGGACAGGGGAAACAATCAGCCCCAGCATTTT	CATEGTDRGNNQPQHF
.	TRBV14	.	TRBJ2-1	TGTGCCAGCAGCCGTTTTGATTTAGGTGAGCAGTTCTTC	CASSRFDLGEQFF
.	TRBV6-6	.	TRBJ2-3	TGTGCCACCCGGACTAGCACAGATACGCAGTATTTT	CATRTSTDTQYF
.	TRBV20-1	.	TRBJ2-7	TGCAGTGCTAGGATTAGCGAGCAGTACTTC	CSARISEQYF
.	TRBV19	TRBD2	TRBJ2-5	TGTGCCAGTAGTATGAGGGGTCTAGCGGGGGCCCCGGGAACCCAGTACTTC	CASSMRGLAGAPGTQYF
few	TRBV7-9	.	TRBJ1-6	TGTGCCAGCAGGCCCGGGACGGGGTATAATTCACCCCTCCACTTT	CASRPGTGYNSPLHF
.	TRBV28	TRBD1	TRBJ2-2	TGTGCCAGCAGTCGACAGGGTGGTAAGAACACCGGGGAGCTGTTTTTT	CASSRQGGKNTGELFF
.	TRBV5-1	TRBD2	TRBJ2-7	TGCGCCAGCAGCTTAGGACCGAGCGGGACTAGCGGAAGCTACGAGCAGTACTTC	CASSLGPSGTSGSYEQYF
few	TRBV28	.	TRBJ1-1	TGTGCCAGCAGTTGGCGAGGGAAAGACACTGAAGCTTTCTTT	CASSWRGKDTEAFF
.	TRBV25-1	.	TRBJ1-3	TGTGCCAGCAGTCCGAGCGGCGGAAACACCATATATTTT	CASSPSGGNTIYF
few	TRBV6-1	.	TRBJ1-2	.	CASILGAGGYPFSDF
.	TRBV19	TRBD1	TRBJ1-2	TGTGCCAGTACCCCGGGACAGGGTAGTTTTGGCTACACCTTC	CASTPGQGSFGYTF